Below are 19 T cell receptor delta chains sequenced from a single sample in a study of Vδ1+ human thymocytes. Whole-study results and caveats: Highly polyclonal TRG and TRD repertoires with Gaussian CDR3 length distributions appeared in thymus.

For these TCRs, the target antigens are not known. RNA was extracted from the cells and then reverse transcribed. Pooled V-gene forward primers with one constant-region reverse primer generated the CDR3 amplicons by multiplex PCR. TCRdb re-analyzed the multiplex PCR reads via CATT. The data show about 50,000 delta-chain clones, over 13% seen once. Sequenced input: Vdelta1+ gamma-delta thymocytes from the thymus. Subset specified: FACS-sorted CD3+ TCRalphabeta- TCRVdelta1+ TCRVdelta2- thymocytes. These receptors came from a girl younger than two who had congenital heart surgery.

This clone was counted a few times. The chain carries TRDV1 and TRDJ1; TRDD3 agrees at 8 bases. The CDR3 loop spans 20 amino acids. With 2 bases clipped from V and 0 bases from J, the junction kept 17 bases outside the gene matches. Germline CDR1 TSWWSYY, CDR2 QGS. The chain's CDR3 is CALGEASSLRYWGDTDKLIF. The DNA of the CDR3 is TGTGCTCTTGGGGAAGCCTCTTCCCTACGGTACTGGGGGGACACCGATAAACTCATCTTT.

This clone was observed a few times. The chain has TRDV1 and TRDJ1; 8 bases are a match to TRDD3. After removal of 4 bases from V and 1 base from J, the junction contained 17 bases not matched to a gene. CDR3 size: 19 residues. Germline CDR1 reads TSWWSYY; CDR2 reads QGS. CDR3 loop: CALGGSSYKLGGPTDKLIF. CDR3 DNA: TGTGCTCTTGGGGGGTCGTCCTACAAACTGGGGGGGCCCACCGATAAACTCATCTTT.

The chain has TRDV3 and TRDJ1, with a possible D match to TRDD3 (6 bases). Germline CDR1 TVYSNPD, CDR2 GDNSRS (reference sequence). The CDR3 is made up of 19 amino acids. Trimming stripped 3 bases from V and 0 bases from J, with 29 bases between. CDR3 residues: CAFVPKNVGGHLYTDKLIF. The CDR3 coding sequence is TGTGCCTTCGTGCCCAAAAACGTGGGGGGTCACCTTTACACCGATAAACTCATCTTT.

This chain connects TRDV1 to TRDJ1; perhaps TRDD3 as D (5 bases). Germline CDR1 reads TSWWSYY; CDR2 reads QGS. V was pared by 3 bases and J by 2 bases, with 16 bases between. The CDR3 spans 16 residues. The CDR3 sequence is CALGDVAGRVTDKLIF. DNA for the CDR3: TGTGCTCTTGGGGATGTCGCGGGGAGAGTTACCGATAAACTCATCTTT.

This clone was detected a few times. V gene TRDV1 combines with J gene TRDJ1; 9 bases fit TRDD3. This CDR3 contains 17 residues. The V segment lost 5 bases and the J segment 0 bases; nucleotides outside the gene matches: 10. The germline V gene encodes CDR1 TSWWSYY and CDR2 QGS. For the CDR3, the DNA is TGTGCTCTTGGGACCCACTGGGGGACCCTTTACACCGATAAACTCATCTTT. Its translation is CALGTHWGTLYTDKLIF.

This clone was picked up a small number of times. This chain joins TRDV1 and TRDJ1; 11 bases fit TRDD3. Trimming at V came to 4 bases and at J to 0 bases, leaving 13 bases not matched to a gene. This CDR3 is built from 19 residues. Germline CDR1 is TSWWSYY and CDR2 is QGS. The CDR3, as DNA: TGTGCTCTTGGGGGCCCGGCTTACTGGGGGATAGACTACACCGATAAACTCATCTTT. Translated: CALGGPAYWGIDYTDKLIF.

This clone was detected only a few times. The rearrangement uses TRDV1 and TRDJ1; the D call may be TRDD2 or TRDD3 (5 bases each). Trimming pared 1 base from V and 6 bases from J, leaving 33 bases between. CDR1 and CDR2 from the germline V gene are TSWWSYY and QGS. CDR3 length: 21 residues. The CDR3 loop is CALGEPPSFLSYWSQIYKLIF. Written as DNA, the CDR3 is TGTGCTCTTGGGGAACCCCCTTCATTCCTGTCGTACTGGAGCCAGATCTATAAACTCATCTTT.

This clone was detected a few times. The rearrangement uses TRDV1 and TRDJ1; 7 nucleotides align to TRDD3. Germline assignment: CDR1 TSWWSYY and CDR2 QGS. V shed 0 bases and J 0 bases; nucleotides not matched to a gene: 25. CDR3 size: 23 residues. This chain's CDR3 is CALGELVSPYTAGGIGYTDKLIF. DNA of the CDR3: TGTGCTCTTGGGGAACTAGTTTCGCCGTACACCGCCGGGGGGATTGGGTACACCGATAAACTCATCTTT.

This clone was counted a few times. This chain joins TRDV1 and TRDJ1; 9 positions agree with TRDD3. The ends lost 6 bases at V and 7 bases at J; junction bases unmatched: 21. In germline, CDR1 is TSWWSYY, CDR2 QGS. The CDR3 runs to 18 residues. The CDR3, as DNA: TGTGCTCTTGGATACCTACCCTTACTGGGGGAGCACCCTCGTAAACTCATCTTT. This gives the protein CALGYLPLLGEHPRKLIF.

The chain uses TRDV1 and TRDJ1; D gene ambiguous. The CDR3 runs to 13 residues. V dropped 0 bases and J dropped 4 bases, with 6 bases sitting between them. Germline CDR1 is TSWWSYY and CDR2 is QGS. The DNA of the CDR3 is TGTGCTCTTGGGGAACTTGAGGGCGATAAACTCATCTTT. The encoded protein is CALGELEGDKLIF.

This clone was detected a few times. The chain joins TRDV1 to TRDJ1; tentatively, D is TRDD3 (6 bases). Trimming stripped 1 base from V and 0 bases from J, with 9 bases between. This CDR3 has 15 residues. Looked up from germline, CDR1 is TSWWSYY and CDR2 is QGS. Here the CDR3 reads CALGERGSHTDKLIF. The CDR3 nucleotides are TGTGCTCTTGGGGAACGGGGATCTCACACCGATAAACTCATCTTT.

The rearrangement joins TRDV1 to TRDJ1; 9 bases are shared with TRDD2. Losses at the gene ends were 3 bases for V and 0 bases for J; bases not matched to a gene: 17. There are 20 residues in the CDR3. Germline assignment: CDR1 TSWWSYY and CDR2 QGS. Here the CDR3 reads CALGDPSYVWGQPNTDKLIF. CDR3 nucleotide sequence: TGTGCTCTTGGGGACCCTTCCTACGTCTGGGGGCAACCGAACACCGATAAACTCATCTTT.

This clone was observed a handful of times. A junction end diverges from the germline sequence, so it may reflect a read error. Different DNA sequences within this sample yield the same CDR3. The chain carries TRDV2 and TRDJ1, with D unresolved. Per the germline V gene, CDR1 is GEAIGNYY and CDR2 is EKD. There are 15 residues in the CDR3. The CDR3 coding sequence is TGTGCCTGTGACACCGTAAGCCCTCGGGGCGATAAACTCATTTTT. Its protein product is CACDTVSPRGDKLIF.

The chain employs TRDV1 and TRDJ1, with 7 bases that match TRDD3. The V and J ends lost 2 bases and 7 bases, in that order; junction bases with no gene match: 25. The CDR3 spans 20 residues. CDR1 is TSWWSYY, CDR2 QGS, per germline. The CDR3 spells CALGEGLIRARTGVWAKLIF. The DNA of the CDR3 is TGTGCTCTTGGGGAAGGGCTTATCAGAGCTCGTACTGGGGTATGGGCTAAACTCATCTTT.

The gene calls are TRDV1 and TRDJ1, with a weak D call TRDD2 (6 bases). V dropped 4 bases and J dropped 0 bases, with 30 bases sitting between them. Germline V gives CDR1 TSWWSYY, CDR2 QGS. The CDR3 contains 21 residues. Written as DNA, the CDR3 is TGTGCTCTTGGGGCCCCCACCTTCCAGAAGTATTCTCTTATGTACACCGATAAACTCATCTTT. Its translation: CALGAPTFQKYSLMYTDKLIF.

Comments on this clone: A read error may produce the germline difference seen at one junction end. This rearrangement joins TRDV1 to TRDJ1; TRDD1 or TRDD3 may be the D gene (5 bases each). Germline loops: CDR1 TSWWSYY, CDR2 QGS. CDR3 length equals 14 residues. The CDR3 DNA follows: TGTGCCCTTGGGGAACGCATAGTCTTGGCTAAACTCATCTTT. This encodes CALGERIVLAKLIF.

The sample holds a few counts of this clone. This rearrangement joins TRDV1 to TRDJ1, with TRDD3 matching 13 bases. The V gene end was trimmed by 2 bases and the J gene end by 2 bases; junction bases not matched to a gene: 14. Germline V gene lookup returns CDR1 TSWWSYY and CDR2 QGS. CDR3 length: 20 residues. The chain's CDR3 is CALGETSGLGDTTLTDKLIF. The CDR3 nucleotides are TGTGCTCTTGGGGAAACTTCGGGACTGGGGGATACGACACTTACCGATAAACTCATCTTT.

This chain links TRDV1 with TRDJ1; TRDD3 aligns across 9 bases. V trimming: 2 bases; J trimming: 0 bases; junction bases outside the gene matches: 22. There are 22 residues in the CDR3. The germline gives CDR1 TSWWSYY, CDR2 QGS. Written as DNA, the CDR3 is TGTGCTCTTGGGGAATTGTGCCTACAGCCCGCTGGGGGATTAAAGTACACCGATAAACTCATCTTT. Translation gives CALGELCLQPAGGLKYTDKLIF.

This clone was found a few times. This chain links TRDV1 with TRDJ1, with D maybe TRDD2 (6 bases). This CDR3 region has 20 residues. With 2 bases removed from V and 0 bases from J, the gap between germline ends came to 25 bases. Germline V gives CDR1 TSWWSYY, CDR2 QGS. Here the CDR3 reads CALGEGLPYQRNTYTDKLIF. The CDR3 bases are TGTGCTCTTGGGGAAGGCCTTCCGTATCAGCGTAATACGTACACCGATAAACTCATCTTT.